Below, 30 T cell receptor beta chains from the same sample are listed, as sequenced in a study of T-cell reconstitution after alpha-beta-depleted transplantation in children. Study findings and constraints: After one year, T-cell counts and TCRbeta diversity mostly came from new T cells.

For these receptors, no antigen is known. As it was prepared, the TCRbeta library received unique molecular identifiers. TCRdb passed the PCR reads through MiXCR, listing each CDR3 protein once. This table has about 300,000 distinct CDR3 sequences, approximately 7.3% appearing once. The sequenced sample was peripheral blood, obtained 360 days after TCRalphabeta/CD19-depleted stem cell transplant. The receptors derive from a female patient aged 2-10 years who had a stem cell transplant for Fanconi anemia, so the T cells may come from the graft donor.

The CDR3 reads CASSPDLAGKNTQYF. CDR3 DNA sequence: TGTGCCAGCAGCCCCGATTTGGCAGGGAAGAATACGCAGTATTTT. This chain joins TRBV14 and TRBJ2-3; a possible D gene is TRBD1 (5 bases). The V gene lost 4 bases and the J gene lost 7 bases, with 18 bases spanning the gap. There are 15 residues in the CDR3. Per the germline V gene, CDR1 is SGHDN and CDR2 is FVKESK. Full variable domain (rest looked up from reference TRBV14 and TRBJ2-3): EAGVTQFPSHSVIEKGQTVTLRCDPISGHDNLYWYRRVMGKEIKFLLHFVKESKQDESGMPNNRFLAERTGGTYSTLKVQPAELEDSGVYFCASSPDLAGKNTQYFGPGTRLTVL.

The chain carries TRBV27 and TRBJ2-3; TRBD2 agrees at 12 bases. The CDR3 has 15 amino acids. Germline V gene lookup returns CDR1 MNHEY and CDR2 SMNVEV (reference sequence). V lost 3 bases to trimming and J lost 6 bases; unmatched junction nucleotides: 4. The CDR3 is CASSFRTSGDDTQYF. CDR3 coding DNA: TGTGCCAGCAGTTTCAGGACTAGCGGGGACGATACGCAGTATTTT.

This clonotype was counted many times. The rearrangement joins TRBV20-1 to TRBJ1-1; TRBD1 matches at 8 bases. V lost 3 bases, J lost 4 bases, and 7 bases stayed unmatched. This CDR3 contains 14 residues. Germline CDR1 is DFQATT and CDR2 is SNEGSKA (reference sequence). The CDR3 loop reads CSARFQGAPTEAFF. The CDR3 DNA sequence: TGCAGTGCTAGGTTCCAGGGGGCCCCCACTGAAGCTTTCTTT.

The J gene is TRBJ2-7, the V gene TRBV18; D is perhaps TRBD2 (5 bases). This CDR3 contains 14 residues. Germline V gene lookup returns CDR1 KGHSH and CDR2 LQKENI. V lost 3 bases and J 1 base, leaving 10 bases between the germline ends. The CDR3 reads CASSPTIESYEQYF. CDR3 nucleotides: TGTGCCAGCTCACCGACTATAGAGTCCTACGAGCAGTACTTC.

Concerning this clonotype itself: One end of the junction fails to match germline, which may point to a read error. The chain employs TRBV5-1 and TRBJ1-1; D call uncertain. The CDR3 sequence is 15 residues long. Germline-derived CDR1 and CDR2 are SGHRS and YFSETQ. The CDR3 here is CASSSTPTMKTEAFF. DNA of the CDR3: TGCGCCAGCAGCTCAACCCCTACGATGAAGACTGAAGCTTTCTTT.

This clonotype was recorded at least ten times. In nucleotides, the CDR3 is TGCGCCAGCAGCCAAGACCCCTCAGGACAGCGCCCATACAATGAGCAGTTCTTC. Translated, it gives CASSQDPSGQRPYNEQFF. The chain uses TRBV4-1 and TRBJ2-1, with D tentatively TRBD1 (6 bases). Trimming pared 0 bases from V and 4 bases from J, leaving 19 bases between. This CDR3 has 18 amino acids. Per germline, CDR1 MGHRA and CDR2 YSYEKL.

Many counts were recorded for this clonotype. The chain couples TRBV7-9 to TRBJ2-2; D might be TRBD1 (6 bases). V was trimmed by 5 bases and J by 3 bases, leaving 10 bases between them. The germline gives CDR1 SEHNR, CDR2 FQNEAQ (reference sequence). CDR3 length equals 14 residues. In DNA, the CDR3 is TGTGCCAGCAGCGCCGGACAGTACACCGGGGAGCTGTTTTTT. This translates into CASSAGQYTGELFF.

Many counts were recorded for this clonotype. CDR3: CSVEWETQYF. The CDR3 bases are TGCAGCGTTGAGTGGGAGACCCAGTACTTC. The chain uses TRBV29-1 and TRBJ2-5, with unresolved D. This CDR3 has 10 residues. The germline CDR1 and CDR2 sequences are SQVTM and ANQGSEA. V lost 3 bases to trimming and J lost 5 bases, with 4 bases between them. The full variable domain, rest sourced from reference TRBV29-1 and TRBJ2-5, is SAVISQKPSRDICQRGTSLTIQCQVDSQVTMMFWYRQQPGQSLTLIATANQGSEATYESGFVIDKFPISRPNLTFSTLTVSNMSPEDSSIYLCSVEWETQYFGPGTRLLVL.

The V and J genes are TRBV7-2 and TRBJ2-5; 9 bases agree with TRBD2. The germline gives CDR1 SGHTA, CDR2 FQGNSA. CDR3 length: 16 residues. With V trimmed by 2 bases and J by 4 bases, 8 bases remained unmatched. The CDR3 nucleotides are TGTGCCAGCAGCTTAATGAGGACTAGCGAGGGAGAGACCCAGTACTTC. It encodes CASSLMRTSEGETQYF.

This clonotype was seen a handful of times. A junction boundary mismatches the germline segment, possibly from a read error. The chain recombines TRBV28 with TRBJ2-5; possibly TRBD1 for D (5 bases). CDR3 length: 12 residues. Germline assignment: CDR1 MDHEN and CDR2 SYDVKM. CDR3 amino acids: CASSLVYRPQDF. CDR3 nucleotide sequence: TGTGCCAGCAGTTTGGTCTACAGGCCGCAGGACTTC.

The chain has TRBV28 and TRBJ2-5; unclear D gene. V dropped 5 bases and J dropped 4 bases, with 14 bases sitting between them. This CDR3 contains 14 residues. Per the germline V gene, CDR1 is MDHEN and CDR2 is SYDVKM. CDR3 region: CASSPTWWGETQYF. The CDR3 DNA reads TGTGCCAGCAGTCCCACATGGTGGGGAGAGACCCAGTACTTC.

This clonotype was found many times. This rearrangement joins TRBV12-3 or TRBV12-4 to TRBJ2-1; no firm D call. The CDR3 loop spans 13 amino acids. V was cut by 5 bases and J by 3 bases, with 8 bases left in between. DNA for the CDR3: TGTGCCAGCAGTGCCGGATACTACAATGAGCAGTTCTTC. Protein sequence: CASSAGYYNEQFF.

In this sample, this clonotype turned up many times. V and J are TRBV4-1 and TRBJ2-1; 7 bases agree with TRBD2. Losses at the gene ends were 5 bases for V and 4 bases for J; bases not matched to a gene: 5. The CDR3 has 14 residues. In germline, CDR1 is MGHRA, CDR2 YSYEKL. The CDR3 reads CASSTRDYYNEQFF. The CDR3 region has the DNA TGCGCCAGCAGCACTCGGGACTATTACAATGAGCAGTTCTTC.

In this sample, this clonotype turned up many times. This sequence joins TRBV20-1 and TRBJ1-2, with unresolved D. Germline V gives CDR1 DFQATT, CDR2 SNEGSKA (reference sequence). The CDR3 runs 13 residues. With 3 bases removed from V and 7 bases from J, the gap between germline ends came to 15 bases. The CDR3 protein is CSASVAAPGGYTF. In DNA form, the CDR3 reads TGCAGTGCTAGTGTAGCGGCCCCCGGTGGCTACACCTTC.

This clonotype was counted a few times. The V call is TRBV5-1, the J call TRBJ2-5; TRBD2 might be the D (6 bases). V gave up 2 bases and J gave up 2 bases, with 10 bases separating them. The CDR3 length is 14 residues. The germline V gene has CDR1 SGHRS and CDR2 YFSETQ. CDR3 in DNA: TGCGCCAGCAGCTTTAGCGGTTCTCAAGAGACCCAGTACTTC. Residues: CASSFSGSQETQYF.

The J gene is TRBJ2-1, the V gene TRBV7-3, with D hard to call. Germline CDR1 SGHTA, CDR2 FQGTGA. There are 14 residues in the CDR3. The germline V and J ends were trimmed by 3 bases and 4 bases, with 10 bases remaining between them. The CDR3 loop reads CASSLVGWYNEQFF. The CDR3 DNA sequence: TGTGCCAGCAGCTTGGTTGGTTGGTACAATGAGCAGTTCTTC.

The sample holds many counts of this clonotype. The chain uses TRBV9 and TRBJ2-3; D is unresolved. The V end lost 4 bases, the J end lost 6 bases, and 12 bases lay between the germline ends. The germline V gene has CDR1 SGDLS and CDR2 YYNGEE. CDR3 length: 13 residues. CDR3 sequence: CASSPRRQDTQYF. The CDR3 region has the DNA TGTGCCAGCAGCCCCCGCCGCCAGGATACGCAGTATTTT.

The chain has TRBV5-5 and TRBJ2-7, with a possible D match to TRBD1 (5 bases). The CDR3 has 12 residues. In germline, CDR1 is SGHKS, CDR2 YYEKEE (reference sequence). V was trimmed by 2 bases and J by 6 bases, leaving 9 bases between them. In DNA form, the CDR3 reads TGTGCCAGCAGCTTTCTTGGGGCCGAGCAGTACTTC. It yields the protein CASSFLGAEQYF.

The V and J genes are TRBV6-1 and TRBJ2-7; perhaps TRBD1 as D (6 bases). The ends were cut back, 5 bases at V and 2 bases at J, with 13 bases in the middle. The CDR3 loop spans 14 amino acids. Germline values: CDR1 MNHNS, CDR2 SASEGT. In DNA, the CDR3 is TGTGCCAGCAGTCCCCAGGGGTCCCCCTACGAGCAGTACGTC. As protein: CASSPQGSPYEQYV.

The rearrangement joins TRBV10-2 to TRBJ2-1; 13 bases line up with TRBD2. This CDR3 is 16 amino acids long. Per the germline V gene, CDR1 is WSHSY and CDR2 is SAAADI. The trim removed 10 bases at V and 2 bases at J, leaving 8 bases unmatched. The CDR3 DNA follows: TGCGCCATCTCATCGACTAGCGGGGGGACCTACAATGAGCAGTTCTTC. Translated, it gives CAISSTSGGTYNEQFF.

This clonotype was seen a few times. This rearrangement joins TRBV28 to TRBJ1-1, with TRBD1 as a possible D gene (5 bases). CDR1 MDHEN and CDR2 SYDVKM come from the germline V gene. The CDR3 spans 14 residues. V was trimmed by 2 bases and J by 5 bases, leaving 12 bases between them. This chain's CDR3 is CASSLPRGGTEAFF. CDR3 DNA: TGTGCCAGCAGTTTACCCCGGGGGGGGACTGAAGCTTTCTTT.

The table lists this clonotype with many counts. This chain uses TRBV20-1 with TRBJ2-7; 7 nucleotides match TRBD1. CDR3 length: 15 residues. In germline, CDR1 is DFQATT, CDR2 SNEGSKA (reference sequence). Losses at the gene ends were 3 bases for V and 0 bases for J; bases not matched to a gene: 8. DNA of the CDR3: TGCAGTGCTAGTTCCCTCGGGACAGTCTCCTACGAGCAGTACTTC. Translation gives CSASSLGTVSYEQYF.

This clonotype turned up a few times. The chain couples TRBV5-1 to TRBJ2-7; D may correspond to TRBD1 or TRBD2 (5 bases each). V was pared by 4 bases and J by 7 bases, with 33 bases between. This CDR3 region has 19 residues. The germline V gene has CDR1 SGHRS and CDR2 YFSETQ. Here the CDR3 reads CASSPWIGPITVGWGEQYF. The CDR3 DNA sequence: TGCGCCAGCAGCCCTTGGATAGGACCAATTACGGTAGGGTGGGGGGAGCAGTACTTC. Full variable domain (missing parts from reference TRBV5-1 and TRBJ2-7): KAGVTQTPRYLIKTRGQQVTLSCSPISGHRSVSWYQQTPGQGLQFLFEYFSETQRNKGNFPGRFSGRQFSNSRSEMNVSTLELGDSALYLCASSPWIGPITVGWGEQYFGPGTRLTVT.

V usage is TRBV7-3 and J usage is TRBJ2-3; TRBD2 matches at 8 bases. Unmatched junction bases numbered 5, after V lost 2 bases and J lost 4 bases. Germline loops: CDR1 SGHTA, CDR2 FQGTGA. This CDR3 has 15 residues. The CDR3 sequence: CASSLYSGVSDTQYF. The CDR3 nucleotides are TGTGCCAGCAGCTTATATAGCGGGGTATCAGATACGCAGTATTTT.

The genes are TRBV5-4 and TRBJ2-1; D is possibly TRBD1 (7 bases). The CDR3 has 13 residues. With 4 bases removed from V and 6 bases from J, the gap between germline ends came to 11 bases. Looked up from germline, CDR1 is SGHNT and CDR2 is YYREEE (reference sequence). The CDR3 region is CASSLEGANEQFF. CDR3 in DNA: TGTGCCAGCAGCCTGGAGGGGGCCAATGAGCAGTTCTTC.

V is TRBV7-9 and J is TRBJ1-4, with D uncertain. CDR1 is SEHNR and CDR2 is FQNEAQ in the germline V gene (reference sequence). Between the trimmed V and J ends, which lost 1 base and 0 bases, there was a span of 6 bases. This CDR3 spans 15 amino acids. In nucleotides, the CDR3 is TGTGCCAGCAGCTTAGGGGCAGCAACTAATGAAAAACTGTTTTTT. This sequence encodes CASSLGAATNEKLFF.

This clonotype was seen at least ten times. This chain joins TRBV29-1 and TRBJ1-4; D remains ambiguous. The CDR3 has 12 residues. The V end lost 1 base, the J end lost 7 bases, and 7 bases lay between the germline ends. CDR1 SQVTM and CDR2 ANQGSEA come from the germline V gene. In DNA form, the CDR3 reads TGCAGCGTTGAAGCCCAGCCTGAAAAACTGTTTTTT. This gives the protein CSVEAQPEKLFF.

This clonotype was observed at least ten times. This sequence joins TRBV10-2 and TRBJ2-2; tentative D call: TRBD1 (6 bases). Deletions cut 7 bases from V and 6 bases from J, with 18 bases between. Germline CDR1 and CDR2: WSHSY and SAAADI. The CDR3 has 15 residues. CDR3 DNA: TGCGCCAGCACTATAACGGGAAGGGGGTCCGGGGAGCTGTTTTTT. This translates into CASTITGRGSGELFF.

The table lists this clonotype with a few counts. This chain joins TRBV20-1 and TRBJ1-4, with D perhaps TRBD1 (6 bases). The CDR3 runs to 14 residues. V lost 3 bases and J lost 4, with 12 bases in between. Germline assignment: CDR1 DFQATT and CDR2 SNEGSKA (reference sequence). CDR3 in DNA: TGCAGTGCTAGTGTCGGACAGTTTAATGAAAAACTGTTTTTT. Protein product: CSASVGQFNEKLFF.

This clonotype was observed many times. V gene TRBV4-2 combines with J gene TRBJ1-6; 8 bases are a match to TRBD1. This CDR3 spans 16 amino acids. Looked up from germline, CDR1 is LGHNA and CDR2 is YNFKEQ. With 1 base clipped from V and 7 bases from J, the junction kept 6 bases outside the gene matches. The CDR3 DNA follows: TGTGCCAGCAGCCAAGGTCCAGGGGGCGGGAATTCACCCCTCCACTTT. Translated: CASSQGPGGGNSPLHF.